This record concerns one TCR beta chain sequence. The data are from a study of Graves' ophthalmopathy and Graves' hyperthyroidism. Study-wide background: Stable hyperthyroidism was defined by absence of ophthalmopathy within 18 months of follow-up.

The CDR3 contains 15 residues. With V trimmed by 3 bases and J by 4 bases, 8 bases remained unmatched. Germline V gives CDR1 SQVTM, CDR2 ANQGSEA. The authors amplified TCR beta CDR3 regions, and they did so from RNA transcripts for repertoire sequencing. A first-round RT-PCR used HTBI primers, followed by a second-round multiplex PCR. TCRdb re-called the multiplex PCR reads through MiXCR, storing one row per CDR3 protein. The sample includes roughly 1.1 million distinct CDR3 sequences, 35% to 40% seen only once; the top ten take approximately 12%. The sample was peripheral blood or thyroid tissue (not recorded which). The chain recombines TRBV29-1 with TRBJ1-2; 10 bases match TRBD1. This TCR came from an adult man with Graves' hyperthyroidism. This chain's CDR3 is CSVEGLGQGSYGYTF. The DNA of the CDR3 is TGCAGCGTTGAGGGGTTGGGACAGGGGAGCTATGGCTACACCTTC.